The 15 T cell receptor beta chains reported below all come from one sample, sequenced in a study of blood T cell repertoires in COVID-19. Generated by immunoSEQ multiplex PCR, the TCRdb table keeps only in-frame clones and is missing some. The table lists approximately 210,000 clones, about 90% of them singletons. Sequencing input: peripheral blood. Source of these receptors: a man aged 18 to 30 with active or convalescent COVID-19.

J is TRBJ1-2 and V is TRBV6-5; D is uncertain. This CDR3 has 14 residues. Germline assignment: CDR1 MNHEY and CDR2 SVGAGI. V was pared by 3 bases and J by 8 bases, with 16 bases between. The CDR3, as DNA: TGTGCCAGCAGTTATGCCGGGTCCGCCCTCGGCTACACCTTC. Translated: CASSYAGSALGYTF.

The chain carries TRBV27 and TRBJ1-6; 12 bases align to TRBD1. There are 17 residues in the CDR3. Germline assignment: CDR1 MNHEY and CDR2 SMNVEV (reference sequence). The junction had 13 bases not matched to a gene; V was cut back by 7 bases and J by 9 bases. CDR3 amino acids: CASKLKSGTGGFSPLHF. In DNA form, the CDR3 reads TGTGCCAGCAAGCTGAAGTCCGGGACAGGGGGCTTTTCACCCCTCCACTTT.

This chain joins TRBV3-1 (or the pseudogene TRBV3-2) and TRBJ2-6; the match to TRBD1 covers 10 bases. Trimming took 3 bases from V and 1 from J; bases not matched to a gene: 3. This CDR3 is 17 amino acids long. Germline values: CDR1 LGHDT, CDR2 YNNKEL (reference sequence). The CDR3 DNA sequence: TGTGCCAGCAGCCAGGACAGGGGGAGGTCTGGGGCCAACGTCCTGACTTTC. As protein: CASSQDRGRSGANVLTF.

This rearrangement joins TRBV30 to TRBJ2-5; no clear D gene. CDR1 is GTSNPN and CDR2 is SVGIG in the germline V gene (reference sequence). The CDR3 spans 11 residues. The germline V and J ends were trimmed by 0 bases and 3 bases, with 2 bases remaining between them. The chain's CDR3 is CAWSVKETQYF. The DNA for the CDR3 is TGTGCCTGGAGTGTTAAAGAGACCCAGTACTTC.

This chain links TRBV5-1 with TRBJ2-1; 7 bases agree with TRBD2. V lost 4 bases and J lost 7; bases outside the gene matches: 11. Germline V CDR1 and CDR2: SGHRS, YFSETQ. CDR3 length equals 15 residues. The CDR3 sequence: CASSQIAGLDNEQFF. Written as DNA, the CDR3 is TGCGCCAGCAGCCAGATAGCGGGTCTCGATAATGAGCAGTTCTTC.

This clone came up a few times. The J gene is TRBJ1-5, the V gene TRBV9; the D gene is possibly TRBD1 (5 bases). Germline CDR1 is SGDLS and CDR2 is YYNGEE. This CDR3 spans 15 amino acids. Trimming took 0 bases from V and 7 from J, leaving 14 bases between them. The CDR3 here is CASSVEGAVRQPQHF. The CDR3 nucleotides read TGTGCCAGCAGCGTAGAAGGGGCAGTGAGGCAGCCCCAGCATTTT.

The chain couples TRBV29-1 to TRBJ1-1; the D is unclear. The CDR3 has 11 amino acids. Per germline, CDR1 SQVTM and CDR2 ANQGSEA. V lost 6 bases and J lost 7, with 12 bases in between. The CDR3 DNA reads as TGCAGCGTGGATACATCGGGTGAAGCTTTCTTT. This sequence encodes CSVDTSGEAFF.

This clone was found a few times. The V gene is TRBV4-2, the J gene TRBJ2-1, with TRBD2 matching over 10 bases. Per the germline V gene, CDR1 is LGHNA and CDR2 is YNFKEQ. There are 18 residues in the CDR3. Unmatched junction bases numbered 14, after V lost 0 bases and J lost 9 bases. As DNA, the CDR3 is TGTGCCAGCAGCCAAGAGAGGGGACTAGCGCTGGGATTTAGTGAGCAGTTCTTC. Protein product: CASSQERGLALGFSEQFF.

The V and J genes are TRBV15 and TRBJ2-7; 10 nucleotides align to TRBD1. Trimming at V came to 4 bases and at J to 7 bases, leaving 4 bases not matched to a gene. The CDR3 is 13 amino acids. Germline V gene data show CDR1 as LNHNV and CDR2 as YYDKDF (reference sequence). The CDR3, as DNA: TGTGCCACCAGCATCGACAGGGGGCAGGAGCAGTACTTC. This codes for CATSIDRGQEQYF.

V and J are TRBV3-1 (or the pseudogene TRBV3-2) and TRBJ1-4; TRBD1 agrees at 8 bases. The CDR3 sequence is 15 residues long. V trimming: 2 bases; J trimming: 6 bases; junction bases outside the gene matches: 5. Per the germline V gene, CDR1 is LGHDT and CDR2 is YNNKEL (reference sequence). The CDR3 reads CASSQRTGWDEKLFF. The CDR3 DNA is TGTGCCAGCAGCCAAAGGACAGGGTGGGATGAAAAACTGTTTTTT.

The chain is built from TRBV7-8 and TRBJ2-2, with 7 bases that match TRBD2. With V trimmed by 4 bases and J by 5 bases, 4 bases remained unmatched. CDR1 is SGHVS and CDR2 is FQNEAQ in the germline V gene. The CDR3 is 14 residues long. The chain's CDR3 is CASSSPGGTGELFF. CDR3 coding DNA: TGTGCCAGCAGCTCGCCGGGGGGAACCGGGGAGCTGTTTTTT.

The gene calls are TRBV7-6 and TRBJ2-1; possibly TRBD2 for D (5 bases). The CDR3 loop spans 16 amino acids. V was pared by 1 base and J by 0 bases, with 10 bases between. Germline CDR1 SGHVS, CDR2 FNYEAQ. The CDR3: CASSLDIGGSYNEQFF. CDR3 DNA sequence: TGTGCCAGCAGCTTAGACATAGGAGGCTCCTACAATGAGCAGTTCTTC.

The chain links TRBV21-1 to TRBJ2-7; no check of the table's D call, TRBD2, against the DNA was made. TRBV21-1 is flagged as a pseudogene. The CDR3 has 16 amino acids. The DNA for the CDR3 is TGTGCCAGCAGCAAAAGTCCCGGGAATAGCCGCTACGAGCAGTACTTC. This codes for CASSKSPGNSRYEQYF.

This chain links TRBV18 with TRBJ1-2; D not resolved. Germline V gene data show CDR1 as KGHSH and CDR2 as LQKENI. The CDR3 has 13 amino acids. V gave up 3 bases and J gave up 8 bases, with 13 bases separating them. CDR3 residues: CASSPRGPLGYTF. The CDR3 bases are TGTGCCAGCTCACCTAGAGGTCCCTTGGGCTACACCTTC. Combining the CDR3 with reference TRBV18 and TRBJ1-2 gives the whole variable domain NAGVMQNPRHLVRRRGQEARLRCSPMKGHSHVYWYRQLPEEGLKFMVYLQKENIIDESGMPKERFSAEFPKEGPSILRIQQVVRGDSAAYFCASSPRGPLGYTFGSGTRLTVV.

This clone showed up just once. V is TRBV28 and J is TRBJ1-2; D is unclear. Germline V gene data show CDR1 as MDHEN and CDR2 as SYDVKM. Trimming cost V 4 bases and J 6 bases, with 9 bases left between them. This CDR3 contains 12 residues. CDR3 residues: CASSSEGDGYTF. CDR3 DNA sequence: TGTGCCAGCAGTTCAGAGGGAGATGGCTACACCTTC.